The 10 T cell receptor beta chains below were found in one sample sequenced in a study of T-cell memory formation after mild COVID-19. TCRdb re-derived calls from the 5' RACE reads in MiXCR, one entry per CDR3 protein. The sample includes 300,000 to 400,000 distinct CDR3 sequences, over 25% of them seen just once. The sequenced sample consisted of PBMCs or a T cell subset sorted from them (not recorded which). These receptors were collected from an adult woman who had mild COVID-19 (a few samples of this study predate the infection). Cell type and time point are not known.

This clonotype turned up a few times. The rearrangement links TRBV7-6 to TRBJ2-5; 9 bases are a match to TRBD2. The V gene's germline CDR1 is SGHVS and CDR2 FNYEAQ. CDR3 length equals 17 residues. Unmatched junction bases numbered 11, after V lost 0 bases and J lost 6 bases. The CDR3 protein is CASSLAPSGSGRQTQYF. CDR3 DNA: TGTGCCAGCAGCTTAGCCCCCTCAGGTAGCGGGAGACAGACCCAGTACTTC.

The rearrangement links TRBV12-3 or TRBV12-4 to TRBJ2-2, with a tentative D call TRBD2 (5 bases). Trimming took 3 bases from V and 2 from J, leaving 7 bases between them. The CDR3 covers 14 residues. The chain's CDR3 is CASSFRDNTGELFF. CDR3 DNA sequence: TGTGCCAGCAGTTTCCGGGATAACACCGGGGAGCTGTTTTTT.

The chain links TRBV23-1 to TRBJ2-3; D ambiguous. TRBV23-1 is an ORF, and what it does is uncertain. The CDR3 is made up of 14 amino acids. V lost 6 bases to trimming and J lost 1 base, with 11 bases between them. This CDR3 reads CASSPTCCTDTQYF. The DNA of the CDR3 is TGCGCCAGCAGCCCGACATGTTGCACAGATACGCAGTATTTT.

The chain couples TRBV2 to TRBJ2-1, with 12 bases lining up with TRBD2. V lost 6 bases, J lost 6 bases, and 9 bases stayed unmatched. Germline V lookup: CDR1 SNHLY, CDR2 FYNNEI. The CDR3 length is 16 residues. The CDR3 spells CASRTTSGRSPNEQFF. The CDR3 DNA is TGTGCCAGCAGGACGACTAGCGGGAGATCCCCCAATGAGCAGTTCTTC.

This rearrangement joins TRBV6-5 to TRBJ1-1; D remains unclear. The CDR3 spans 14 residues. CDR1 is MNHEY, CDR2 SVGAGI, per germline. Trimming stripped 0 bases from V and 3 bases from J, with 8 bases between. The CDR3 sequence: CASSYSGVHTEAFF. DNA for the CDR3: TGTGCCAGCAGTTACTCCGGGGTCCACACTGAAGCTTTCTTT.

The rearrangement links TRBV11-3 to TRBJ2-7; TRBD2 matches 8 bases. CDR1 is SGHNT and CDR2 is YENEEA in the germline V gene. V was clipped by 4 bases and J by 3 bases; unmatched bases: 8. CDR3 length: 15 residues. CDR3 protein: CASSSGVAGYYEQYF. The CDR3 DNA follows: TGTGCCAGCAGCTCCGGGGTAGCGGGATACTACGAGCAGTACTTC.

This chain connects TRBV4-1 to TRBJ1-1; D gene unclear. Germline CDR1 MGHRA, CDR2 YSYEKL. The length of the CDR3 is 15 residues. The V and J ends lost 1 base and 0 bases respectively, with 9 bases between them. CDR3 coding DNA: TGCGCCAGCAGCCAAGCCAGTGGGATGAACACTGAAGCTTTCTTT. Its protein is CASSQASGMNTEAFF.

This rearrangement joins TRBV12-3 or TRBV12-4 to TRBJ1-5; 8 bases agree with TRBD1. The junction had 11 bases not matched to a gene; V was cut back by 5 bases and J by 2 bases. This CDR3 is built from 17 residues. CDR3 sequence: CASSLTTGGSGNQPQHF. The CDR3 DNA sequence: TGTGCCAGCAGTCTTACTACAGGGGGAAGCGGCAATCAGCCCCAGCATTTT.

The CDR3: CASSLIQARHTGELFF. The CDR3 nucleotides are TGTGCCAGCAGCCTCATACAGGCCCGACACACCGGGGAGCTGTTTTTT. The J gene is TRBJ2-2, the V gene TRBV3-1, with D tentatively TRBD1 (5 bases). With 4 bases removed from V and 3 bases from J, the gap between germline ends came to 15 bases. This CDR3 contains 16 residues. The V gene's germline CDR1 is LGHDT and CDR2 YNNKEL (reference sequence). Based on the CDR3 plus reference TRBV3-1 and TRBJ2-2, the full variable domain is DTAVSQTPKYLVTQMGNDKSIKCEQNLGHDTMYWYKQDSKKFLKIMFSYNNKELIINETVPNRFSPKSPDKAHLNLHINSLELGDSAVYFCASSLIQARHTGELFFGEGSRLTVL.

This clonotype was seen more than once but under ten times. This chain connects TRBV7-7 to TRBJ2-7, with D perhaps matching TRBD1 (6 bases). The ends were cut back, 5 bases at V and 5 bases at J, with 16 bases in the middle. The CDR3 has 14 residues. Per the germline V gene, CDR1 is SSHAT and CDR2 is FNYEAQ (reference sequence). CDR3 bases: TGTGCCAGCAGCCCAGGCGCAGGGGTCCACGAGCAGTACTTC. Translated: CASSPGAGVHEQYF.